This T cell receptor (beta chain) was profiled in a study of T cells in localized non-small cell lung cancer. Sequenced by immunoSEQ multiplex PCR; TCRdb stores in-frame clones only, minus some. This table has around 30,000 clones, 85% to 95% appearing once. This clonotype originated in a woman between 35 and 75 years old with stage I lung adenocarcinoma. Source: peripheral blood, taken before any cancer treatment.

CDR3 region: CASSFMGPEQLYGYTF. For the CDR3, the DNA is TGTGCCAGCAGTTTTATGGGGCCGGAACAGCTTTATGGCTACACCTTC. The chain has TRBV28 and TRBJ1-2; D might be TRBD1 (5 bases). The CDR3 runs to 16 residues. Trimming shortened V by 3 bases and J by 5 bases, and 19 bases separated the two germline ends. Germline assignment: CDR1 MDHEN and CDR2 SYDVKM.